The 8 T cell receptor beta chains below all came from one sample that was sequenced in a study of PD-L1 blockade in urothelial cancer (dated by TCRdb to about 2017). Taken with the paper, the label for time point translates to: peripheral blood 6 weeks after treatment start. Library preparation used the immunoSEQ multiplex PCR assay. TCRdb's version of the immuneACCESS table is confined to in-frame rearrangements and falls short of the full clone set. An unresolved V gene accounts for under half of the shortfall where checked; the remainder is of unknown origin. For this sample there are 40,000 to 50,000 clones; more than 75% appear just once. Of the sample, roughly an eighth falls within the top ten clones. The source was PBMCs, collected around atezolizumab (anti-PD-L1) treatment. Every receptor here comes from a man aged 55 to 70 with urothelial cancer.

The gene calls are TRBV6-5 and TRBJ2-7; the D gene is possibly TRBD1 (5 bases). Germline CDR1 reads MNHEY; CDR2 reads SVGAGI. This CDR3 spans 14 amino acids. Trimming shortened V by 6 bases and J by 0 bases, and 12 bases separated the two germline ends. CDR3 loop: CASSDIDSSYEQYF. CDR3 in DNA: TGTGCCAGCAGCGACATAGACAGCTCCTACGAGCAGTACTTC.

The CDR3 DNA reads TGCGCCAGCAGCTGGACCGGGACAGGGGGTTCCTACGAGCAGTACTTC. Translated, it gives CASSWTGTGGSYEQYF. The V gene is TRBV5-1, the J gene TRBJ2-7; 11 positions agree with TRBD1. V dropped 3 bases and J dropped 1; count of bases not matched to a gene: 6. The CDR3 runs 16 residues. Per the germline V gene, CDR1 is SGHRS and CDR2 is YFSETQ.

The CDR3 nucleotides read TGTGCCAGCAGCGGGACTAGCGGGGCCAATGAGCAGTTCTTC. It specifies CASSGTSGANEQFF. The V call is TRBV6-6, the J call TRBJ2-1; 13 bases are shared with TRBD2. Unmatched junction bases numbered 2, after V lost 6 bases and J lost 6 bases. CDR3 length: 14 residues. Germline V lookup: CDR1 MNHNY, CDR2 SVGAGI (reference sequence).

The rearrangement joins TRBV10-1 to TRBJ2-1; D is perhaps TRBD2 (6 bases). Trimming pared 11 bases from V and 2 bases from J, leaving 16 bases between. CDR1 WNHNN and CDR2 SYGVQD come from the germline V gene (reference sequence). CDR3 size: 14 residues. CDR3 nucleotide sequence: TGCGCCGGCCCGTTCGGGGGAGCCTACAATGAGCAGTTCTTC. Protein product: CAGPFGGAYNEQFF.

V usage is TRBV5-4 and J usage is TRBJ1-1; the match to TRBD1 covers 7 bases. CDR1 SGHNT and CDR2 YYREEE come from the germline V gene (reference sequence). J was trimmed by 5 bases and V by 5 bases; bases with no gene match: 9. The CDR3 runs to 14 residues. This CDR3 is CASRIFTGETEAFF. The CDR3 nucleotides are TGTGCCAGCAGAATATTTACAGGGGAGACTGAAGCTTTCTTT.

The V gene is TRBV7-2, the J gene TRBJ2-1, with 11 positions matching TRBD2. The CDR3 loop spans 15 amino acids. Unmatched junction bases numbered 4, after V lost 0 bases and J lost 9 bases. Germline CDR1 is SGHTA and CDR2 is FQGNSA. Written as DNA, the CDR3 is TGTGCCAGCAGCTTAGCTAGCGGGGGGGCGGGTGAGCAGTTCTTC. Its protein is CASSLASGGAGEQFF.

The chain carries TRBV5-1 and TRBJ1-3; tentative D call: TRBD1 (6 bases). CDR3 length: 15 amino acids. V lost 0 bases and J 0 bases, leaving 7 bases between the germline ends. From germline, CDR1 is SGHRS and CDR2 YFSETQ. CDR3 in amino acids: CASSLGDISGNTIYF. In DNA, the CDR3 is TGCGCCAGCAGCTTGGGGGACATCTCTGGAAACACCATATATTTT.

The chain combines TRBV27 with TRBJ2-2, with D perhaps TRBD2 (6 bases). With 6 bases removed from V and 4 bases from J, the gap between germline ends came to 15 bases. Germline V gene sequence: CDR1 MNHEY, CDR2 SMNVEV (reference sequence). The CDR3 extends over 15 amino acids. The CDR3 DNA sequence: TGTGCCAGCAGGCCTGCGGGACGCTCCACCGGGGAGCTGTTTTTT. Protein sequence: CASRPAGRSTGELFF.